The 29 T cell receptor beta chains given below trace back to one sample, sequenced in a study of blood T cell repertoires in COVID-19. The repertoire was sequenced with immunoSEQ multiplex PCR; TCRdb's copy has only in-frame clones and lacks some. The data hold about 40,000 clones, with 60% to 80% observed a single time. Sequenced material: peripheral blood. The receptors originated from a woman of 80 years or more with acute or convalescent COVID-19.

This clone has more than one count but fewer than ten. This chain connects TRBV3-1 (or the pseudogene TRBV3-2) to TRBJ1-3, with a tentative D call TRBD1 (5 bases). This CDR3 comprises 15 residues. CDR1 and CDR2 (germline): LGHDT, YNNKEL (reference sequence). The V end was cut by 4 bases, the J end by 4 bases, with 14 bases between. The CDR3 spells CASSRGGSNGNTIYF. The CDR3 bases are TGTGCCAGCAGCCGGGGGGGGTCTAACGGAAACACCATATATTTT.

The rearrangement links TRBV4-1 to TRBJ2-3; 13 nucleotides match TRBD2. V shed 1 base and J 4 bases; nucleotides not matched to a gene: 2. CDR1 is MGHRA, CDR2 YSYEKL, per germline. This CDR3 has 16 residues. The CDR3 DNA follows: TGCGCCAGCAGCCAAGGGGGACTAGCGGGACCAGATACGCAGTATTTT. Its protein is CASSQGGLAGPDTQYF.

V gene TRBV3-1 (or the pseudogene TRBV3-2) combines with J gene TRBJ1-1; TRBD1 matches at 10 bases. The V gene's germline CDR1 is LGHDT and CDR2 YNNKEL (reference sequence). CDR3 length equals 16 residues. V trimming: 2 bases; J trimming: 4 bases; junction bases outside the gene matches: 7. This chain's CDR3 is CASSQRRQGASTEAFF. The CDR3 DNA follows: TGTGCCAGCAGCCAAAGACGACAGGGGGCGAGCACTGAAGCTTTCTTT.

V usage is TRBV19 and J usage is TRBJ1-1, with 12 bases aligning to TRBD1. With 4 bases clipped from V and 1 base from J, the junction kept 7 bases outside the gene matches. CDR3 length: 17 residues. CDR1 is LNHDA and CDR2 is SQIVND in the germline V gene (reference sequence). CDR3: CASSTGTGGAKNTEAFF. DNA for the CDR3: TGTGCCAGTAGTACAGGGACAGGGGGCGCCAAGAACACTGAAGCTTTCTTT.

Here the CDR3 DNA reads TGTGCCAGTAGTATAGCGGGAGGGCCTTTTAACGAGCAGTACTTC. Translating gives CASSIAGGPFNEQYF. The rearrangement uses TRBV19 and TRBJ2-7; TRBD2 agrees at 8 bases. This CDR3 is 15 amino acids long. V was clipped by 1 base and J by 5 bases; unmatched bases: 7. Germline V gene data show CDR1 as LNHDA and CDR2 as SQIVND (reference sequence).

The CDR3 nucleotides are TGTGCCTGGAGCGCCGTGACTAGCGGGGCCACAGATACGCAGTATTTT. Protein sequence: CAWSAVTSGATDTQYF. This chain connects TRBV30 to TRBJ2-3, with 11 bases aligning to TRBD2. The CDR3 contains 16 residues. V shed 3 bases and J 2 bases; nucleotides not matched to a gene: 7. The germline CDR1 and CDR2 sequences are GTSNPN and SVGIG (reference sequence).

Turning to this clone: One end of the junction fails to match germline, which may point to a read error. The rearrangement links TRBV11-2 to TRBJ1-1, with TRBD1 as a possible D gene (6 bases). Germline values: CDR1 SGHAT, CDR2 FQNNGV. The CDR3 sequence is 15 residues long. In DNA form, the CDR3 reads TGTGCCAGCAGCGTAGAACAGGGACTGAACACTGAAGCTTTCTTT. Translation gives CASSVEQGLNTEAFF.

The CDR3 sequence: CSVEDHWAQGTGSIANTEAFF. The CDR3 region has the DNA TGCAGCGTTGAAGATCATTGGGCTCAGGGGACAGGGTCGATTGCTAACACTGAAGCTTTCTTT. The chain carries TRBV29-1 and TRBJ1-1; 9 bases are shared with TRBD1. The germline CDR1 and CDR2 sequences are SQVTM and ANQGSEA. The CDR3 is made up of 21 amino acids. The junction had 22 bases not matched to a gene; V was cut back by 0 bases and J by 2 bases.

J is TRBJ1-1 and V is TRBV19; D not certain. The V gene's germline CDR1 is LNHDA and CDR2 SQIVND (reference sequence). This CDR3 contains 13 residues. Between the trimmed V and J ends, which lost 3 bases and 0 bases, there was a span of 5 bases. In nucleotides, the CDR3 is TGTGCCAGTAGTATGGCGGTGAACACTGAAGCTTTCTTT. Translating gives CASSMAVNTEAFF.

The V gene is TRBV24-1, the J gene TRBJ2-1; 13 positions match TRBD2. The V gene's germline CDR1 is KGHDR and CDR2 SFDVKD. There are 16 residues in the CDR3. The junction had 7 bases not matched to a gene; V was cut back by 4 bases and J by 8 bases. CDR3 in amino acids: CATSDPGLAGTDEQFF. The CDR3 region has the DNA TGTGCCACCAGTGACCCGGGACTAGCGGGGACGGATGAGCAGTTCTTC.

The rearrangement joins TRBV29-1 to TRBJ2-7, with TRBD2 matching 8 bases. CDR3 length equals 14 residues. Germline lookup yields CDR1 SQVTM and CDR2 ANQGSEA. The J segment lost 7 bases and the V segment lost 6 bases, leaving 14 bases of the junction unmatched. In DNA form, the CDR3 reads TGCAGCGTCACTCACCCTAGCGGGTCCAGTGAGCAGTACTTC. It yields the protein CSVTHPSGSSEQYF.

The rearrangement links TRBV7-2 to TRBJ1-4, with 10 bases identical to TRBD1. The CDR3 is 14 residues long. J was trimmed by 8 bases and V by 7 bases; bases with no gene match: 7. Looked up from germline, CDR1 is SGHTA and CDR2 is FQGNSA. In DNA, the CDR3 is TGTGCCAGCACTCGGGACAGGGGTGGGGAAAAACTGTTTTTT. Amino acids: CASTRDRGGEKLFF.

This clone was counted a single time. The chain's CDR3 is CATRDTVSTGELFF. The CDR3 nucleotides are TGTGCCACCCGGGACACCGTGTCGACCGGGGAGCTGTTTTTT. The chain joins TRBV10-3 to TRBJ2-2; perhaps TRBD1 as D (6 bases). The V gene's germline CDR1 is ENHRY and CDR2 SYGVKD. CDR3 length: 14 residues. V lost 10 bases, J lost 5 bases, and 17 bases lay in between.

CDR3 coding DNA: TGTGCCAGCAGTTTAGCTAGCGGGCGGGCCTACGAGCAGTACTTC. This gives the protein CASSLASGRAYEQYF. The chain has TRBV27 and TRBJ2-7, with 8 positions matching TRBD2. Germline CDR1 is MNHEY and CDR2 is SMNVEV (reference sequence). This CDR3 is 15 amino acids long. J was trimmed by 2 bases and V by 2 bases; bases with no gene match: 5.

In its sample, this clone was seen a few times. The sample holds other DNA sequences that translate to the same CDR3. The rearrangement links TRBV2 to TRBJ2-7, with TRBD2 identical over 12 bases. Trimming took 4 bases from V and 0 from J; bases not matched to a gene: 1. Germline loops: CDR1 SNHLY, CDR2 FYNNEI. This CDR3 comprises 15 residues. CDR3 sequence reads: CASSVTSGSSYEQYF. CDR3 DNA: TGTGCCAGCAGTGTGACTAGCGGGAGCTCCTACGAGCAGTACTTC.

The chain links TRBV6-1 to TRBJ2-1; D is possibly TRBD1 (5 bases). Germline V CDR1 and CDR2: MNHNS, SASEGT. The CDR3 contains 15 residues. Between the trimmed V and J ends, which lost 3 bases and 5 bases, there was a span of 14 bases. CDR3 in amino acids: CASSDRVSRHNEQFF. DNA of the CDR3: TGTGCCAGCAGTGACAGGGTCTCCCGTCACAATGAGCAGTTCTTC.

This clone was detected only once. V gene TRBV10-3 combines with J gene TRBJ2-6; tentative D call: TRBD2 (5 bases). The germline gives CDR1 ENHRY, CDR2 SYGVKD. The length of the CDR3 is 15 residues. V lost 5 bases and J lost 0, with 8 bases in between. CDR3 in amino acids: CAISREDSGANVLTF. The CDR3 bases are TGTGCCATCAGTCGGGAAGACTCTGGGGCCAACGTCCTGACTTTC.

This clone was picked up a small number of times. V is TRBV5-8 and J is TRBJ2-5; 8 bases align to TRBD2. With V trimmed by 5 bases and J by 4 bases, 4 bases remained unmatched. This CDR3 is 13 amino acids long. Germline CDR1 reads SGHTS; CDR2 reads YDEGEE. The CDR3 protein is CASRWTSRETQYF. In DNA form, the CDR3 reads TGTGCCAGCAGATGGACTAGCCGAGAGACCCAGTACTTC.

CDR3 coding DNA: TGTGCCAGCAGCCTCCAGAATTCACCCCTCCACTTT. The encoded protein is CASSLQNSPLHF. The chain links TRBV7-8 to TRBJ1-6, with D uncertain. The CDR3 covers 12 residues. Germline CDR1 and CDR2: SGHVS and FQNEAQ. Trimming stripped 5 bases from V and 7 bases from J, with 6 bases between.

The rearrangement joins TRBV10-2 to TRBJ2-2, with TRBD2 matching over 11 bases. V lost 8 bases to trimming and J lost 1 base; unmatched junction nucleotides: 0. This CDR3 has 14 residues. The germline gives CDR1 WSHSY, CDR2 SAAADI. CDR3 sequence reads: CASGLAGNTGELFF. The CDR3 region has the DNA TGCGCCAGCGGACTAGCGGGGAACACCGGGGAGCTGTTTTTT.

The chain combines TRBV7-9 with TRBJ2-1; possible D gene TRBD2, 6 bases. Trimming removed 3 bases from V and 0 bases from J, with 15 bases in between. The germline V gene has CDR1 SEHNR and CDR2 FQNEAQ (reference sequence). This CDR3 has 17 residues. CDR3: CASSLRRIAVSYNEQFF. The CDR3, as DNA: TGTGCCAGCAGCTTGCGTCGGATAGCGGTCTCCTACAATGAGCAGTTCTTC. The whole variable domain, remainder taken from reference TRBV7-9 and TRBJ2-1, is DTGVSQNPRHKITKRGQNVTFRCDPISEHNRLYWYRQTLGQGPEFLTYFQNEAQLEKSRLLSDRFSAERPKGSFSTLEIQRTEQGDSAMYLCASSLRRIAVSYNEQFFGPGTRLTVL.

This clone has a handful of counts. V gene TRBV5-5 combines with J gene TRBJ1-6; no definite D call. V lost 2 bases to trimming and J lost 2 bases, with 8 bases between them. Germline CDR1 is SGHKS and CDR2 is YYEKEE (reference sequence). CDR3 length: 15 amino acids. The CDR3 region is CASSLSGTYNSPLHF. The CDR3 DNA follows: TGTGCCAGCAGCTTATCCGGGACCTATAATTCACCCCTCCACTTT.

The chain is built from TRBV5-1 and TRBJ1-1; 7 bases map to TRBD1. The germline CDR1 and CDR2 sequences are SGHRS and YFSETQ. CDR3 length: 15 amino acids. J lost 2 bases, V lost 4 bases, and 8 bases had no gene match. This CDR3 is CASSLNRDSNTEAFF. The CDR3, as DNA: TGCGCCAGCAGCCTAAACCGGGACAGCAACACTGAAGCTTTCTTT.

This sequence joins TRBV5-6 and TRBJ1-2; no clear D. Germline loops: CDR1 SGHDT, CDR2 YYEEEE. Between the trimmed V and J ends, which lost 2 bases and 4 bases, there was a span of 6 bases. The CDR3 covers 12 residues. This chain's CDR3 is CASSFSSYGYTF. CDR3 coding DNA: TGTGCCAGCAGCTTCTCTTCCTATGGCTACACCTTC. Using reference TRBV5-6 and TRBJ1-2 for the parts outside the CDR3, the full variable domain is DAGVTQSPTHLIKTRGQQVTLRCSPKSGHDTVSWYQQALGQGPQFIFQYYEEEERQRGNFPDRFSGHQFPNYSSELNVNALLLGDSALYLCASSFSSYGYTFGSGTRLTVV.

This rearrangement joins TRBV15 to TRBJ2-3; 12 bases are a match to TRBD2. With V trimmed by 1 base and J by 6 bases, 8 bases remained unmatched. Germline-derived CDR1 and CDR2 are LNHNV and YYDKDF (reference sequence). This CDR3 has 17 amino acids. CDR3 sequence: CATSRVPSGRASDTQYF. The CDR3 nucleotides are TGTGCCACCAGCAGAGTACCTAGCGGGAGGGCTTCGGATACGCAGTATTTT.

V is TRBV11-2 and J is TRBJ1-3, with D perhaps TRBD1 (5 bases). Trimming shortened V by 3 bases and J by 2 bases, and 14 bases separated the two germline ends. Germline CDR1 and CDR2: SGHAT and FQNNGV. The CDR3 is 16 residues long. CDR3 in amino acids: CASSFGQGRPGNTIYF. The CDR3 DNA reads as TGTGCCAGCAGCTTTGGCCAGGGTCGACCTGGAAACACCATATATTTT.

This chain connects TRBV3-1 (or the pseudogene TRBV3-2) to TRBJ2-7; TRBD1 aligns across 7 bases. Germline trimming cut 3 bases from V and 1 base from J; bases unmatched to any gene: 6. This CDR3 is built from 15 residues. Germline V gives CDR1 LGHDT, CDR2 YNNKEL (reference sequence). The CDR3, as DNA: TGTGCCAGCAGCCAGAGGGACAGCATTTCCTACGAGCAGTACTTC. It translates to CASSQRDSISYEQYF.

The rearrangement uses TRBV10-3 and TRBJ1-2; D gene unclear. Trimming left V 4 bases short and J 1 base short, with 7 bases between. The V gene's germline CDR1 is ENHRY and CDR2 SYGVKD. The CDR3 consists of 13 residues. CDR3 sequence reads: CAISVEVNYGYTF. As DNA, the CDR3 is TGTGCCATCAGTGTTGAGGTTAACTATGGCTACACCTTC.

This sequence joins TRBV10-1 and TRBJ2-1; weak D call: TRBD1 (6 bases). CDR1 WNHNN and CDR2 SYGVQD come from the germline V gene (reference sequence). Trimming stripped 6 bases from V and 0 bases from J, with 21 bases between. There are 18 residues in the CDR3. The CDR3 DNA reads TGCGCCAGCAGGAATAAACAGGGTTCCCACTCCTCCTACAATGAGCAGTTCTTC. Translating gives CASRNKQGSHSSYNEQFF.